This T cell receptor beta chain was profiled in a study of spatial heterogeneity in lung cancer. Study information: Matched bulk RNA-seq yielded a T cell transcriptional module score. Counts of TCR transcripts in tumor regions correlated strongly with that score.

Each CDR3 protein gets one entry after TCRdb re-called the 5' RACE reads with MiXCR. In the table there are 4,500 to 6,000 distinct CDR3 sequences, 7.5% to 9% of which are singletons. This clonotype has a count of ten or more. What it recognizes is unknown. The CDR3 consists of 13 residues. Germline CDR1 and CDR2: ENHRY and SYGVKD. V was pared by 4 bases and J by 5 bases, with 11 bases between. The time point was: sample taken at primary tumor resection. The cohort: under 80 early-stage, untreated non-small cell lung cancer patients. The authors sequenced whole RNA from tumor, nontumor lung or frozen PBMC without sorting. Study-wide results and limits: Higher tumor mutation counts went along with higher counts of expanded intratumoral alpha and beta TCRs. Coverage was estimated at approximately 7% of tumor T cells for alpha chains and about 13% for beta chains.

The sample in question was lung tumor tissue, obtained at surgery. The TCR was taken from a female donor with early-stage non-small cell lung cancer. This chain joins TRBV10-3 and TRBJ2-5, with D possibly being TRBD1 (5 bases). In DNA form, the CDR3 reads TGTGCCATCAGTGGGGGCAGGTCGGAGACCCAGTACTTC. It is translated as CAISGGRSETQYF.